This T cell receptor (beta chain) comes out of a study of blood T cell repertoires in COVID-19. The wider study: Samples representing acute and convalescent COVID-19 were sourced from the United States, Italy and Spain. T cells, B-cell-depleted T cells, or PBMCs provided the cDNA or gDNA that served as material.

Germline values: CDR1 LNHDA, CDR2 SQIVND (reference sequence). V trimming: 7 bases; J trimming: 3 bases; junction bases outside the gene matches: 6. There are 14 residues in the CDR3. Original processing notes: Amplification from reference gene primers served as the basis for estimated nucleated cell counts. The table came from immunoSEQ multiplex PCR; TCRdb's copy has only in-frame clones and leaves some out. V and J calls and clone size are those listed in that table; D and trimming were worked out from the DNA. The sample gives about 200,000 clones, over 80% of which show up once; approximately 5.4% is in the top ten.

The rearrangement joins TRBV19 to TRBJ1-5; 7 bases align to TRBD1. This receptor was identified in a human donor in a cohort sampled during active COVID-19. The sequenced sample was peripheral blood. CDR3 loop: CASTDRAYNQPQHF. CDR3 DNA sequence: TGTGCCAGTACAGACAGGGCTTACAATCAGCCCCAGCATTTT.